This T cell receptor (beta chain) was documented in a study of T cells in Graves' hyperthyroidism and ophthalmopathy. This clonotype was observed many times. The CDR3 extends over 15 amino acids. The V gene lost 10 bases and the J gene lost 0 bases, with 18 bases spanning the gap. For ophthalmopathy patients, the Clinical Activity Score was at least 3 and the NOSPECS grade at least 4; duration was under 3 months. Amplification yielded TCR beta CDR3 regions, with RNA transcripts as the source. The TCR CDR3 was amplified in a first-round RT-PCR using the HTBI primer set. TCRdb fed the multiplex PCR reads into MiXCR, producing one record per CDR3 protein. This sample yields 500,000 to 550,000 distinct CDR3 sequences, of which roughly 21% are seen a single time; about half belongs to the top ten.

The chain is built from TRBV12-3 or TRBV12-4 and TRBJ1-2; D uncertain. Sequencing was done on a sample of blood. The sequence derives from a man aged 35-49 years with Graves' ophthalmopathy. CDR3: CATMDLERPNYGYTF. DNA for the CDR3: TGTGCCACCATGGACCTGGAACGACCTAACTATGGCTACACCTTC.